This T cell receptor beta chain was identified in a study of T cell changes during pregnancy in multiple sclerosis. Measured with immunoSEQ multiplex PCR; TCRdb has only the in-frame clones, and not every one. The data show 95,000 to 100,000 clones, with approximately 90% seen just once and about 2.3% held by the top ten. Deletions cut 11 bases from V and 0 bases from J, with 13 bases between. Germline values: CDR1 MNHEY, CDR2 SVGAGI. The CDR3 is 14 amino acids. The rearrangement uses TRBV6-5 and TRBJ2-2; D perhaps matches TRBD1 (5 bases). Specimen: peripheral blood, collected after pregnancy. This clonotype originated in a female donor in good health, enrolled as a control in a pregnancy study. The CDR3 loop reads CAARENANTGELFF. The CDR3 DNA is TGTGCCGCCAGGGAAAACGCGAACACCGGGGAGCTGTTTTTT.